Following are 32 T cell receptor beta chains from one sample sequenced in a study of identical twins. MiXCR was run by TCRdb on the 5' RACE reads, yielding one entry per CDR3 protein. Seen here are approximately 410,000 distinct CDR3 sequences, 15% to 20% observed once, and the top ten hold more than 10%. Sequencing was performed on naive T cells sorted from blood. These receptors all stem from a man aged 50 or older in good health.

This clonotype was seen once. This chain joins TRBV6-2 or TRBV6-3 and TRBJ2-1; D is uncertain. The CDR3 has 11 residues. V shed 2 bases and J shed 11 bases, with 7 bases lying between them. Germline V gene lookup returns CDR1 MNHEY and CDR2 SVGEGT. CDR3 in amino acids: CASSYRVQQFF. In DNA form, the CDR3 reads TGTGCCAGCAGTTACCGGGTCCAGCAGTTCTTC.

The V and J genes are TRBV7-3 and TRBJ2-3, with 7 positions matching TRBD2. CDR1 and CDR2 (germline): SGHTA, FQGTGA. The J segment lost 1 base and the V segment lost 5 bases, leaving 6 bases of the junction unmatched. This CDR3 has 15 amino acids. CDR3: CASSRGEGGTDTQYF. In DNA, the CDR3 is TGTGCCAGCAGCCGGGGGGAGGGAGGCACAGATACGCAGTATTTT.

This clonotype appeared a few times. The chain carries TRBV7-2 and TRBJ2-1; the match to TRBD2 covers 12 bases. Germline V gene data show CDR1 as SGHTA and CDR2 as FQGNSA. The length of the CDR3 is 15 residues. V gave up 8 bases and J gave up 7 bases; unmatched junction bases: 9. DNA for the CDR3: TGTGCCAGCGTCGTAAGGACTAGCGGGAAGAATGAGCAGTTCTTC. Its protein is CASVVRTSGKNEQFF.

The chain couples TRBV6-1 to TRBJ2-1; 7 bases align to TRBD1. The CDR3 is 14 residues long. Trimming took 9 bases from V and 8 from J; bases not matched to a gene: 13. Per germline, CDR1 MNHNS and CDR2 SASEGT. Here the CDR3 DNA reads TGTGCCAGTCGGGACAGAGCCACAGCCCATGAGCAGTTCTTC. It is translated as CASRDRATAHEQFF.

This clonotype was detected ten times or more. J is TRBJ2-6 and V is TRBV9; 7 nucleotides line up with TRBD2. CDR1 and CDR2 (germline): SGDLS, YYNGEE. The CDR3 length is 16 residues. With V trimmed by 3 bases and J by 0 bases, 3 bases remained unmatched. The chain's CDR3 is CASSGRTSSGANVLTF. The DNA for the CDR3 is TGTGCCAGCAGCGGACGGACTAGCTCTGGGGCCAACGTCCTGACTTTC.

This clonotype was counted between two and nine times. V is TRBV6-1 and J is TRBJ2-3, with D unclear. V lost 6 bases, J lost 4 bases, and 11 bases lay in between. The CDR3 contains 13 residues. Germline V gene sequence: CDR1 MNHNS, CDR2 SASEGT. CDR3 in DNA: TGTGCCAGCAGAACTGGGTTATCAGATACGCAGTATTTT. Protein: CASRTGLSDTQYF.

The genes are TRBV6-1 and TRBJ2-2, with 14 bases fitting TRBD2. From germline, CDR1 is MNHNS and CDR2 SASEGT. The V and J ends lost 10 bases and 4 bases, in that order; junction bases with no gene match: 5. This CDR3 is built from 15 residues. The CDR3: CATRGLAGGTGELFF. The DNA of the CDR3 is TGTGCCACCAGAGGACTAGCGGGAGGCACCGGGGAGCTGTTTTTT.

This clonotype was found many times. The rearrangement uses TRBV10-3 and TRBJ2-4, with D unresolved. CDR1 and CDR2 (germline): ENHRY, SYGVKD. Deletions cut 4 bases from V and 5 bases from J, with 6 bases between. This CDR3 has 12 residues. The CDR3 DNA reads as TGTGCCATCAGTGTTGGGGAAAACATTCAGTACTTC. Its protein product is CAISVGENIQYF.

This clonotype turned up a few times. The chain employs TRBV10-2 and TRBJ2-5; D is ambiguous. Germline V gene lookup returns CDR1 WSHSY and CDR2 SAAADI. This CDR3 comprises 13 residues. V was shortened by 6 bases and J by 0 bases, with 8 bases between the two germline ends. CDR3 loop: CASSYWYQETQYF. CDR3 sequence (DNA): TGCGCCAGCAGCTACTGGTACCAAGAGACCCAGTACTTC.

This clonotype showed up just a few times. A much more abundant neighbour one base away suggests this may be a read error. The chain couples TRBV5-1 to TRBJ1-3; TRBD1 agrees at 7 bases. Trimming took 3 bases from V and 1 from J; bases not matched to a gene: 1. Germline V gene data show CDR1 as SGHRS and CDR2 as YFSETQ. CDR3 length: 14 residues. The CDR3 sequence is CASSWGQSGNTIYF. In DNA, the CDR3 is TGCGCCAGCAGCTGGGGACAGTCTGGAAACACCATATATTTT.

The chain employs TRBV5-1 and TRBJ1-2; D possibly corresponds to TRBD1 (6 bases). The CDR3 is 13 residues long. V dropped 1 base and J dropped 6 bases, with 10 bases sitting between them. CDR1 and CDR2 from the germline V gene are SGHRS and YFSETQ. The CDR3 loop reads CASSLRDTHGYTF. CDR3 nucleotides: TGCGCCAGCAGCTTGCGGGACACCCATGGCTACACCTTC.

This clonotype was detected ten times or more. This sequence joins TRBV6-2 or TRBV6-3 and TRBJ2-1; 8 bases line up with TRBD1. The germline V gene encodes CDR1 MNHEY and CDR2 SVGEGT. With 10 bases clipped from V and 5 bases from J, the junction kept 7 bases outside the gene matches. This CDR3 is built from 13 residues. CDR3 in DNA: TGTGCCACCGGACAGGGTTTCAACAATGAGCAGTTCTTC. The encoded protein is CATGQGFNNEQFF.

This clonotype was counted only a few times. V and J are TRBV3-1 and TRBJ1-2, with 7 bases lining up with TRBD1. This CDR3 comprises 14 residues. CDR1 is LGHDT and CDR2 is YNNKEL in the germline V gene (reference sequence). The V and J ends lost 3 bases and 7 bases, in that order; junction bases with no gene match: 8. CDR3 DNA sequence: TGTGCCAGCAGCCACCCCAGAGGGGGCGGTGGCTACACCTTC. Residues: CASSHPRGGGGYTF.

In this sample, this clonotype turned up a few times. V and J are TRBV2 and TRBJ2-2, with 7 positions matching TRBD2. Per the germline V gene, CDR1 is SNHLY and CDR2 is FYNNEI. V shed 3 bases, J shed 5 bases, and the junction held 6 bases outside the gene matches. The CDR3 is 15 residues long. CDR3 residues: CASSDFAGDTGELFF. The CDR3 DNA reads TGTGCCAGCAGTGACTTTGCGGGAGATACCGGGGAGCTGTTTTTT.

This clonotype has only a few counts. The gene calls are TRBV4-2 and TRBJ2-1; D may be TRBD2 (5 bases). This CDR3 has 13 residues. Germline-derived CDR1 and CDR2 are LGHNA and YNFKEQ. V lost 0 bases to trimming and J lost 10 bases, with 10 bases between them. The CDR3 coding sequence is TGTGCCAGCAGCCAAGAGGGTAGAGGGGAGCAGTTCTTC. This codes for CASSQEGRGEQFF.

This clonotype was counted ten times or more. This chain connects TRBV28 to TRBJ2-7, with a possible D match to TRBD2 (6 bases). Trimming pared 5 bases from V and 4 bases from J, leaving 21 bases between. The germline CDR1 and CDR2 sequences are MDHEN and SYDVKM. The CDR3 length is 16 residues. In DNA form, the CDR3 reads TGTGCCAGCAGTCCTGACGCCGGGAGAGGGATATACGAGCAGTACTTC. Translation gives CASSPDAGRGIYEQYF.

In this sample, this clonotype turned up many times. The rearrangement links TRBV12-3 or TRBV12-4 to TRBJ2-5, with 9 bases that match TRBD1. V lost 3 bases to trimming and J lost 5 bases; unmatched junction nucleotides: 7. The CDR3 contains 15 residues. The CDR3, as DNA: TGTGCCAGCAGTTTTGGACAGGGGTTGGGGGAGACCCAGTACTTC. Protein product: CASSFGQGLGETQYF.

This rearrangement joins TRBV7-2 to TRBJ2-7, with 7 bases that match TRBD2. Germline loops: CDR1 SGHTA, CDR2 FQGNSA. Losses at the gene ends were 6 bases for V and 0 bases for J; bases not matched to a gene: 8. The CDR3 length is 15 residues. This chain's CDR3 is CASRTVGGSSYEQYF. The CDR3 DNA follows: TGTGCCAGCAGGACCGTAGGCGGGAGCTCCTACGAGCAGTACTTC. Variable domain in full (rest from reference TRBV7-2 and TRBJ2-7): GAGVSQSPSNKVTEKGKDVELRCDPISGHTALYWYRQSLGQGLEFLIYFQGNSAPDKSGLPSDRFSAERTGGSVSTLTIQRTQQEDSAVYLCASRTVGGSSYEQYFGPGTRLTVT.

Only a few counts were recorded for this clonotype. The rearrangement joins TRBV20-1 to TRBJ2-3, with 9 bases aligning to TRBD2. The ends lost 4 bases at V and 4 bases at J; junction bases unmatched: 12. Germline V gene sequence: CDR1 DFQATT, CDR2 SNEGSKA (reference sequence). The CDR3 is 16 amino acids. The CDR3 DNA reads TGCAGTGCTACCCCTACCACTAGCGGGCGGGCAGATACGCAGTATTTT. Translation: CSATPTTSGRADTQYF.

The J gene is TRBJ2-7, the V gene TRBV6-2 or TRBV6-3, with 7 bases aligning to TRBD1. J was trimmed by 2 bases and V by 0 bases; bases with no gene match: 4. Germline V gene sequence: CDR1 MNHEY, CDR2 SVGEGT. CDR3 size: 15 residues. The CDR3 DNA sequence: TGTGCCAGCAGTTACTCGAGACAGGGAGCCTACGAGCAGTACTTC. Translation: CASSYSRQGAYEQYF.

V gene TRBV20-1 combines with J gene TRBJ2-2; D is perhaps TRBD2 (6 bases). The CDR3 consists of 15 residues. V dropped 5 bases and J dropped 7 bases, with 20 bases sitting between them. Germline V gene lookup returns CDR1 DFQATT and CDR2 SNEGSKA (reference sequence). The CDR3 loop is CSAPDYTGGSGELFF. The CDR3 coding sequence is TGCAGTGCTCCGGACTATACGGGCGGTAGCGGGGAGCTGTTTTTT.

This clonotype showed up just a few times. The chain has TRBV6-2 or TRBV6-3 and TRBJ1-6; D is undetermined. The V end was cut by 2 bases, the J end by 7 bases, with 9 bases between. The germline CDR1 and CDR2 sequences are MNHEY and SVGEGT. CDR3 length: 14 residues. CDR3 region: CASSYGAENSPLHF. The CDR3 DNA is TGTGCCAGCAGTTACGGAGCAGAGAATTCACCCCTCCACTTT.

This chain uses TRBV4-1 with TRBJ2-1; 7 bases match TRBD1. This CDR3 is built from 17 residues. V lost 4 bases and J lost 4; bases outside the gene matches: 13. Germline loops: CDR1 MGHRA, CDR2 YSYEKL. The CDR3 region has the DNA TGCGCCAGCAGCCTACAGCCGGGACAGCCGAATTACAATGAGCAGTTCTTC. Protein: CASSLQPGQPNYNEQFF.

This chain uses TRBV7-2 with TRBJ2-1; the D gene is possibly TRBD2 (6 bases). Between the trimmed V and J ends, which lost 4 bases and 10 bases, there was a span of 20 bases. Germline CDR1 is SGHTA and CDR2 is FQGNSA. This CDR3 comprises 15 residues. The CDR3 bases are TGTGCCAGCAGCTCCGGACTGGGGAGGAGTGGAGAGCAGTTCTTC. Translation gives CASSSGLGRSGEQFF.

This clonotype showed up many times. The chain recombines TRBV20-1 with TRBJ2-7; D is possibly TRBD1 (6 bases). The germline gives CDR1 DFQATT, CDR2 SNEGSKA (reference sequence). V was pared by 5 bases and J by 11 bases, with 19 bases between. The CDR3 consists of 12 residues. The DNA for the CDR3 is TGCAGTGCTCCCAGGGGCCTTGGCCGAGAGTACTTC. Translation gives CSAPRGLGREYF.

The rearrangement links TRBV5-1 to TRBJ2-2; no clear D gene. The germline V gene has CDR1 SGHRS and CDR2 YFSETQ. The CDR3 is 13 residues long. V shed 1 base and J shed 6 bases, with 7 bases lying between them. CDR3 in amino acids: CASSLYSPGELFF. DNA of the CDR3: TGCGCCAGCAGCTTGTACTCCCCCGGGGAGCTGTTTTTT.

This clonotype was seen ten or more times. In DNA form, the CDR3 reads TGCGCCAGCAGTGAGTCGCGGGGGGCAGGGAGCACAGATACGCAGTATTTT. Amino acid sequence: CASSESRGAGSTDTQYF. This chain joins TRBV10-2 and TRBJ2-3, with 8 bases aligning to TRBD2. CDR3 length: 17 residues. The V segment lost 0 bases and the J segment 0 bases; nucleotides outside the gene matches: 5. CDR1 is WSHSY and CDR2 is SAAADI in the germline V gene.

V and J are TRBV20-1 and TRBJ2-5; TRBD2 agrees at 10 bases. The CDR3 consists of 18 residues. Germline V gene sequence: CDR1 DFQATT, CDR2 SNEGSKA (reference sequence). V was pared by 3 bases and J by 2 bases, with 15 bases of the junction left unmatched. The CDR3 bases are TGCAGTGCTAGTACTAGCGGGGAGGACAAATCTTGGCAAGAGACCCAGTACTTC. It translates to CSASTSGEDKSWQETQYF.

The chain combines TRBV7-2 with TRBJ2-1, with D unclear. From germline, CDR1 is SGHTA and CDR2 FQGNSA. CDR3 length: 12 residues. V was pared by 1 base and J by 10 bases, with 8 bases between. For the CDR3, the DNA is TGTGCCAGCAGCTTAGGCTTCCAGGAGCAGTTCTTC. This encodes CASSLGFQEQFF.

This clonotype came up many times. The CDR3 spells CASSTGTSGSPDTQYF. CDR3 DNA sequence: TGTGCCAGCAGTACAGGGACTAGCGGGAGCCCAGATACGCAGTATTTT. The chain carries TRBV6-2 or TRBV6-3 and TRBJ2-3, with 14 bases matching TRBD2. Germline CDR1 reads MNHEY; CDR2 reads SVGEGT. There are 16 residues in the CDR3. After removal of 5 bases from V and 4 bases from J, the junction contained 5 bases not matched to a gene.

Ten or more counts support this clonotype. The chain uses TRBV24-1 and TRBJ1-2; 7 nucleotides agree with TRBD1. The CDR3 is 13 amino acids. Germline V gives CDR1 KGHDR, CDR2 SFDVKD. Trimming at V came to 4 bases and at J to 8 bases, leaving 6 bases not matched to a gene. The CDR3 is CATSEYTGDGYTF. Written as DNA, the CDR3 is TGTGCCACCAGTGAATATACAGGGGACGGCTACACCTTC.

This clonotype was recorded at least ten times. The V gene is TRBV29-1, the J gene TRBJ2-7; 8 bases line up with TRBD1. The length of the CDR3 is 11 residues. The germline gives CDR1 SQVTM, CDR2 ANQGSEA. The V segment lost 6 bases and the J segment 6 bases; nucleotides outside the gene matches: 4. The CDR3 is CSVADRGEQYF. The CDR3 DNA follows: TGCAGCGTGGCCGACAGGGGCGAGCAGTACTTC.